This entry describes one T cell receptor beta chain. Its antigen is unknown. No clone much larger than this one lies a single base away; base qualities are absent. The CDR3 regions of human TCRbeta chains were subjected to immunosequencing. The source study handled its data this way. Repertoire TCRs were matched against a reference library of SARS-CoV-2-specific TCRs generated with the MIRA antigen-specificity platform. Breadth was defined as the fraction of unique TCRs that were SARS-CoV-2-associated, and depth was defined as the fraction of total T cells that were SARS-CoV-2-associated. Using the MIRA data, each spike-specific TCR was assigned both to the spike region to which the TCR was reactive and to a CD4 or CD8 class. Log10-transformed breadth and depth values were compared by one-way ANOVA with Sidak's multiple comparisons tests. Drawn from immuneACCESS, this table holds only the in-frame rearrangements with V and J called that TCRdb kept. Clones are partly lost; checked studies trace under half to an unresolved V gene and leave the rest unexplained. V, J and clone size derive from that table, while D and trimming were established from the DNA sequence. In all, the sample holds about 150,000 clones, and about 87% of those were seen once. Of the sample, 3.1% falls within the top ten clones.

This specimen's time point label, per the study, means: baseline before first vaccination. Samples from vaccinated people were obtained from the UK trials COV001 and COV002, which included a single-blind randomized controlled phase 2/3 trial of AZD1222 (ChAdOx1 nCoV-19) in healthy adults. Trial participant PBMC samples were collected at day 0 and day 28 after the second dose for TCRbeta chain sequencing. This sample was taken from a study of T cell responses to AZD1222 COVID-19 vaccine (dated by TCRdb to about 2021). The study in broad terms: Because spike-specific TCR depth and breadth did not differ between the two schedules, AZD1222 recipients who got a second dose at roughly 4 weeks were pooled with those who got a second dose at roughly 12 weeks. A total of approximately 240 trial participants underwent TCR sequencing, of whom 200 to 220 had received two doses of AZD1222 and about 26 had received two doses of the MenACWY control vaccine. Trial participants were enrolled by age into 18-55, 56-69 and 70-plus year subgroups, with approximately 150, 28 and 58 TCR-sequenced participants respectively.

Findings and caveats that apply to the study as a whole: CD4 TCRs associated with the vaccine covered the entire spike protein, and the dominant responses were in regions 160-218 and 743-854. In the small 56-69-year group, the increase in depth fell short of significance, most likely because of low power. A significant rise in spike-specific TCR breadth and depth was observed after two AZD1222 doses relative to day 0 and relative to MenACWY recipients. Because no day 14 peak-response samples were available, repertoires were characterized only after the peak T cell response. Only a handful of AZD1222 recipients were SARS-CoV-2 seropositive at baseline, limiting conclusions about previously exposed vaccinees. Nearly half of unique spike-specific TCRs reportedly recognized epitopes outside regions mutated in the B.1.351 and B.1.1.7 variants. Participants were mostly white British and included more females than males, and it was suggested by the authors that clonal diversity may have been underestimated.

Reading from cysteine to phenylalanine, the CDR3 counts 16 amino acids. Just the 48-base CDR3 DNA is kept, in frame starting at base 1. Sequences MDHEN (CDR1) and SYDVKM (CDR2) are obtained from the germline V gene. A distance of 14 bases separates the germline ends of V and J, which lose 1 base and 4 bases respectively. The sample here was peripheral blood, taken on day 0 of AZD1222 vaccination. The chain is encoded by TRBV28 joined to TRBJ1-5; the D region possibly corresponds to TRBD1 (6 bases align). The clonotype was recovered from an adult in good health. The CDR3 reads CASSLSPGVINQPQHF. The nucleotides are TGTGCCAGCAGTTTATCGCCAGGGGTAATTAATCAGCCCCAGCATTTT. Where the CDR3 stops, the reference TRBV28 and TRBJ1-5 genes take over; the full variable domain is DVKVTQSSRYLVKRTGEKVFLECVQDMDHENMFWYRQDPGLGLRLIYFSYDVKMKEKGDIPEGYSVSREKKERFSLILESASTNQTSMYLCASSLSPGVINQPQHFGDGTRLSIL.